A single sample gave rise to the 31 T cell receptor beta chains below, sequenced in a study of blood T cell repertoires in COVID-19 (dated by TCRdb to 2020 to 2021). To prepare the library, the immunoSEQ multiplex PCR assay was applied. The clones in this table, taken by TCRdb from immuneACCESS, are in-frame only. Not every clone is retained; where verified, under half of the shortfall comes from an unresolved V gene, and the cause of the rest is unknown. Recorded for this sample are more than 300,000 clones; over 75% of them occurred a single time. Together, the top ten hold 8% to 13% of the sample. Sequencing was performed on peripheral blood. These receptors came from a woman in her twenties or thirties with COVID-19, enrolled during active disease.

This chain links TRBV4-3 with TRBJ2-7; D gene ambiguous. Trimming removed 0 bases at V and 0 bases at J, with 6 bases between. Per germline, CDR1 LGHNA and CDR2 YSLEER. The CDR3 is made up of 14 amino acids. The CDR3 DNA reads as TGCGCCAGCAGCCAAGACCGAGACTCCTACGAGCAGTACTTC. As protein: CASSQDRDSYEQYF.

The chain's CDR3 is CASSRDRGLRLYNEQFF. The CDR3 coding sequence is TGTGCCAGCAGCCGGGACAGGGGTCTTCGCCTCTACAATGAGCAGTTCTTC. The rearrangement joins TRBV4-2 to TRBJ2-1; 10 bases are shared with TRBD1. This CDR3 has 17 amino acids. The germline CDR1 and CDR2 sequences are LGHNA and YNFKEQ. J gave up 3 bases and V 4 bases, and 9 bases lay outside the gene matches.

J is TRBJ2-2 and V is TRBV27, with D possibly being TRBD1 (5 bases). This CDR3 comprises 15 residues. Germline V gene sequence: CDR1 MNHEY, CDR2 SMNVEV (reference sequence). V lost 2 bases and J lost 0, with 7 bases in between. CDR3 residues: CASSLGRANTGELFF. CDR3 sequence (DNA): TGTGCCAGCAGTTTAGGCAGGGCGAACACCGGGGAGCTGTTTTTT.

This clone has a single count. The gene calls are TRBV19 and TRBJ1-4; D is ambiguous. Deletions cut 5 bases from V and 7 bases from J, with 17 bases between. The CDR3 spans 15 residues. Germline CDR1 LNHDA, CDR2 SQIVND (reference sequence). The chain's CDR3 is CASSRQALALEKLFF. DNA of the CDR3: TGTGCCAGTAGTCGCCAGGCTCTGGCCCTTGAAAAACTGTTTTTT.

The chain couples TRBV27 to TRBJ2-1; no firm D call. Germline V gene sequence: CDR1 MNHEY, CDR2 SMNVEV (reference sequence). CDR3 length: 13 amino acids. Trimming shortened V by 5 bases and J by 4 bases, and 9 bases separated the two germline ends. The DNA for the CDR3 is TGTGCCAGCAGTCTAATTAGTTACAATGAGCAGTTCTTC. Encoded protein: CASSLISYNEQFF.

The gene calls are TRBV19 and TRBJ1-2; D is undetermined. CDR1 is LNHDA, CDR2 SQIVND, per germline (reference sequence). The CDR3 totals 12 residues. V was cut by 3 bases and J by 8 bases, with 10 bases left in between. CDR3 sequence (DNA): TGTGCCAGTAGTATCGGGTCTAGGGGCTACACCTTC. Translated, it gives CASSIGSRGYTF.

V and J are TRBV5-1 and TRBJ2-3; 8 nucleotides match TRBD2. With V trimmed by 4 bases and J by 6 bases, 7 bases remained unmatched. The germline V gene has CDR1 SGHRS and CDR2 YFSETQ. The CDR3 loop spans 14 amino acids. The CDR3 bases are TGCGCCAGCAGCCCGGGCCCTAGCGGGGATACGCAGTATTTT. Its protein product is CASSPGPSGDTQYF.

The J gene is TRBJ2-7, the V gene TRBV11-2, with 9 bases lining up with TRBD1. The CDR3 length is 15 residues. The ends lost 0 bases at V and 6 bases at J; junction bases unmatched: 6. Germline V gives CDR1 SGHAT, CDR2 FQNNGV. CDR3 DNA: TGTGCCAGCAGCTTAGACCGGACAGGGGCGGCCGAGCAGTACTTC. Its protein is CASSLDRTGAAEQYF.

The rearrangement joins TRBV5-1 to TRBJ1-4; the D gene is possibly TRBD1 (5 bases). CDR1 and CDR2 (germline): SGHRS, YFSETQ. This CDR3 region has 16 residues. Trimming removed 0 bases from V and 8 bases from J, with 17 bases in between. Here the CDR3 reads CASSLVSTRGGEKLFF. The DNA for the CDR3 is TGCGCCAGCAGCTTGGTTTCGACCCGGGGGGGAGAAAAACTGTTTTTT.

The rearrangement joins TRBV18 to TRBJ2-7; 8 bases map to TRBD1. Germline CDR1 is KGHSH and CDR2 is LQKENI. Germline trimming cut 4 bases from V and 7 bases from J; bases unmatched to any gene: 15. The CDR3 is made up of 16 amino acids. The CDR3 DNA reads TGTGCCAGCTCACTGAGGGGACAGGCCCTCTCATTTGAGCAGTACTTC. This gives the protein CASSLRGQALSFEQYF.

This chain links TRBV6-5 with TRBJ1-5; TRBD1 matches 7 bases. The junction had 6 bases not matched to a gene; V was cut back by 6 bases and J by 4 bases. Germline CDR1 is MNHEY and CDR2 is SVGAGI. The CDR3 totals 14 residues. The CDR3 protein is CASRTPGQNQPQHF. The CDR3 nucleotides are TGTGCCAGCAGAACTCCGGGACAGAATCAGCCCCAGCATTTT.

This clone was observed once. J is TRBJ1-4 and V is TRBV9, with TRBD1 matching 8 bases. The CDR3 sequence is 16 residues long. Losses at the gene ends were 2 bases for V and 4 bases for J; bases not matched to a gene: 7. CDR1 and CDR2 (germline): SGDLS, YYNGEE. CDR3 protein: CASSVRWDRRNEKLFF. The CDR3 coding sequence is TGTGCCAGCAGCGTTAGATGGGACAGGCGTAATGAAAAACTGTTTTTT.

This sequence joins TRBV2 and TRBJ2-7; 12 bases are shared with TRBD2. CDR1 is SNHLY, CDR2 FYNNEI, per germline. This CDR3 comprises 15 residues. V shed 5 bases, J shed 7 bases, and the junction held 9 bases outside the gene matches. The CDR3 loop is CASSPRLAGVGEQYF. The DNA of the CDR3 is TGTGCCAGCAGTCCGAGACTAGCGGGAGTCGGGGAGCAGTACTTC.

The rearrangement uses TRBV7-2 and TRBJ2-1; TRBD1 matches at 7 bases. The CDR3 has 14 residues. CDR1 is SGHTA, CDR2 FQGNSA, per germline. Trimming took 5 bases from V and 6 from J; bases not matched to a gene: 7. In DNA, the CDR3 is TGTGCCAGCAGCCGCCGACAGGGAAGCAATGAGCAGTTCTTC. Its protein product is CASSRRQGSNEQFF.

V and J are TRBV12-3 or TRBV12-4 and TRBJ2-7; D is possibly TRBD1 (6 bases). This CDR3 contains 13 residues. Trimming left V 5 bases short and J 1 base short, with 9 bases between. The CDR3 DNA follows: TGTGCCAGCAGTGTTACAGGGTCCTACGAGCAGTACTTC. Residues: CASSVTGSYEQYF.

The chain joins TRBV18 to TRBJ2-1; 8 positions agree with TRBD2. The CDR3 length is 16 residues. The germline V gene encodes CDR1 KGHSH and CDR2 LQKENI. V lost 2 bases, J lost 3 bases, and 6 bases stayed unmatched. In DNA, the CDR3 is TGTGCCAGCTCACCAATCTCCAGCGGGGGCTACAATGAGCAGTTCTTC. The encoded protein is CASSPISSGGYNEQFF.

The CDR3 DNA sequence: TGCGCCAGCAGTACGACTAGCGGGAGGGGAGTAGATACGCAGTATTTT. Residues: CASSTTSGRGVDTQYF. V usage is TRBV10-1 and J usage is TRBJ2-3, with 14 bases aligning to TRBD2. CDR3 length equals 16 residues. Losses at the gene ends were 5 bases for V and 5 bases for J; bases not matched to a gene: 6. Germline CDR1 reads WNHNN; CDR2 reads SYGVQD (reference sequence).

The CDR3 sequence is CAIRAEAYEQYF. The CDR3 DNA follows: TGTGCCATCAGGGCAGAAGCCTACGAGCAGTACTTC. The rearrangement joins TRBV10-3 to TRBJ2-7; D remains unclear. The V and J ends lost 6 bases and 2 bases respectively, with 8 bases between them. Germline CDR1 ENHRY, CDR2 SYGVKD. The CDR3 totals 12 residues.

The rearrangement links TRBV19 to TRBJ2-7; 7 bases are shared with TRBD1. Germline trimming cut 2 bases from V and 2 bases from J; bases unmatched to any gene: 6. From germline, CDR1 is LNHDA and CDR2 SQIVND (reference sequence). CDR3 length equals 15 residues. CDR3 amino acids: CASSIRGTATYEQYF. CDR3 in DNA: TGTGCCAGTAGTATAAGAGGGACAGCCACCTACGAGCAGTACTTC.

The chain uses TRBV15 and TRBJ1-1; the match to TRBD1 covers 7 bases. Germline V gene sequence: CDR1 LNHNV, CDR2 YYDKDF (reference sequence). The CDR3 loop spans 15 amino acids. V was clipped by 1 base and J by 1 base; unmatched bases: 3. CDR3 coding DNA: TGTGCCACCAGCAGAGGACAGGGTCCGAACACTGAAGCTTTCTTT. Protein product: CATSRGQGPNTEAFF.

This clone was recorded once. This chain connects TRBV9 to TRBJ2-7; 7 bases fit TRBD2. The CDR3 contains 16 residues. Germline V gene sequence: CDR1 SGDLS, CDR2 YYNGEE. V dropped 4 bases and J dropped 2; count of bases not matched to a gene: 12. The CDR3 DNA sequence: TGTGCCAGCAGCCTAAGCTGGGGGGGAGGGCCCTACGAGCAGTACTTC. Amino acids: CASSLSWGGGPYEQYF.

V gene TRBV4-1 combines with J gene TRBJ2-2; possible D gene TRBD1, 5 bases. This CDR3 comprises 12 residues. The V end was cut by 10 bases, the J end by 4 bases, with 10 bases between. Germline CDR1 reads MGHRA; CDR2 reads YSYEKL. CDR3 sequence: CATSGFTGELFF. CDR3 nucleotides: TGCGCCACTTCAGGGTTCACCGGGGAGCTGTTTTTT.

The CDR3 DNA reads as TGTGCCAGCAGCCCTGGAGGACTAGCGGATACAGATACGCAGTATTTT. Amino acids: CASSPGGLADTDTQYF. The rearrangement uses TRBV4-2 and TRBJ2-3, with TRBD2 matching over 10 bases. V shed 4 bases and J 3 bases; nucleotides not matched to a gene: 7. Germline V gene lookup returns CDR1 LGHNA and CDR2 YNFKEQ. This CDR3 has 16 amino acids.

J is TRBJ2-3 and V is TRBV6-6; D unresolved. V gave up 6 bases and J gave up 2 bases, with 12 bases separating them. Germline-derived CDR1 and CDR2 are MNHNY and SVGAGI (reference sequence). The CDR3 runs to 14 residues. DNA for the CDR3: TGTGCCAGCAGCATAGGAGCTCTCACAGATACGCAGTATTTT. It translates to CASSIGALTDTQYF.

This clone was counted a single time. V and J are TRBV5-5 and TRBJ1-1, with D possibly TRBD1 on 6 matching bases. The CDR3 has 15 amino acids. Germline CDR1 SGHKS, CDR2 YYEKEE (reference sequence). Trimming took 0 bases from V and 5 from J, leaving 14 bases between them. Here the CDR3 DNA reads TGTGCCAGCAGCTTGGCCGCAGGGGCATTGACTGAAGCTTTCTTT. It translates to CASSLAAGALTEAFF.

J is TRBJ2-5 and V is TRBV11-2; 11 bases are shared with TRBD2. This CDR3 spans 15 amino acids. After removal of 4 bases from V and 5 bases from J, the junction contained 6 bases not matched to a gene. Per germline, CDR1 SGHAT and CDR2 FQNNGV. CDR3 amino acids: CASSSGLAETETQYF. CDR3 sequence (DNA): TGTGCCAGCAGCTCGGGACTAGCGGAGACCGAGACCCAGTACTTC. Drawing the rest from reference TRBV11-2 and TRBJ2-5, the complete variable domain is EAGVAQSPRYKIIEKRQSVAFWCNPISGHATLYWYQQILGQGPKLLIQFQNNGVVDDSQLPKDRFSAERLKGVDSTLKIQPAKLEDSAVYLCASSSGLAETETQYFGPGTRLLVL.

This chain links TRBV7-2 with TRBJ2-1, with D maybe TRBD2 (5 bases). Germline V CDR1 and CDR2: SGHTA, FQGNSA. V dropped 1 base and J dropped 12 bases, with 16 bases sitting between them. The CDR3 contains 14 residues. This CDR3 reads CASSLDRGSRVQFF. The DNA of the CDR3 is TGTGCCAGCAGCTTAGATCGGGGTAGCCGAGTGCAGTTCTTC.

As DNA, the CDR3 is TGTGCCAGCAGCCCGGACAGGGGAGGGACTGGGGCCAACGTCCTGACTTTC. Protein: CASSPDRGGTGANVLTF. The chain carries TRBV7-6 and TRBJ2-6; 9 nucleotides agree with TRBD1. Per germline, CDR1 SGHVS and CDR2 FNYEAQ. V lost 5 bases to trimming and J lost 2 bases; unmatched junction nucleotides: 7. The CDR3 extends over 17 amino acids.

The rearrangement uses TRBV14 and TRBJ2-3, with 8 bases lining up with TRBD2. This CDR3 region has 12 residues. J lost 10 bases, V lost 4 bases, and 4 bases had no gene match. The germline V gene has CDR1 SGHDN and CDR2 FVKESK. The DNA for the CDR3 is TGTGCCAGCAGCCTACCGGGAGGGGCGCAGTATTTT. Translation gives CASSLPGGAQYF.

The chain carries TRBV28 and TRBJ2-3, with a tentative D call TRBD1 (6 bases). Trimming cost V 10 bases and J 0 bases, with 11 bases left between them. The germline gives CDR1 MDHEN, CDR2 SYDVKM. The CDR3 length is 13 residues. The CDR3 DNA reads as TGTGCCACGACAGGTCTTAGCACAGATACGCAGTATTTT. Translated, it gives CATTGLSTDTQYF.

The genes are TRBV12-5 and TRBJ2-1; D is unresolved. Germline assignment: CDR1 LGHNT and CDR2 FRNRAP. The V end lost 10 bases, the J end lost 9 bases, and 16 bases lay between the germline ends. The CDR3 loop spans 12 amino acids. The CDR3 protein is CATAVRMAEQFF. The DNA of the CDR3 is TGTGCTACCGCAGTACGTATGGCTGAGCAGTTCTTC.